The entry below gives a single T cell receptor (beta chain) sequence along with its context. The antigen remains unidentified. This entry is derived from a study of shared clonotypes between healthy human individuals. Per germline, CDR1 MGHRA and CDR2 YSYEKL. V was clipped by 4 bases and J by 9 bases, with 19 bases between them. CDR3 size: 15 residues. Genomic DNA belonging to each subset was distributed in equal measure over several immunoSEQ plates. The method was immunoSEQ multiplex PCR; TCRdb's version includes in-frame clones alone and lacks a portion of them. Seen here are hundreds of thousands of clones, roughly 70% observed once, and the top ten hold about 1.7%. Study-wide points: Limitation of the genetic and exposure-history diversity represented came from the few donors.

Donors, healthy HIV-negative adults, lacked recent acute infections or vaccinations. Memory CD4+ cells were the fraction left after CD45RA+ naive selection. Sequenced material: memory CD4+ T cells sorted from blood. Subset noted: CD45RA-negative fraction. The chain has TRBV4-1 and TRBJ2-1; no definite D call. This TCR derives from a woman aged 30 to 39 in good health. CDR3 sequence reads: CASSPTPVGLSEQFF. CDR3 nucleotide sequence: TGCGCCAGCAGCCCCACCCCGGTAGGGCTGAGTGAGCAGTTCTTC.